These 10 T cell receptor beta chains were all obtained from the same sample, sequenced in a study of T cells in Graves' hyperthyroidism and ophthalmopathy. The TCR beta CDR3 regions underwent amplification using RNA transcripts as the source. The primer set for the first-round RT-PCR of the TCR CDR3 was HTBI. MiXCR, run by TCRdb on the multiplex PCR reads, gives a single entry per CDR3 protein. The table shows roughly 330,000 distinct CDR3 sequences, with around 16% occurring only once. Sequencing used blood. Receptors originate from a man aged 25-45 years with Graves' hyperthyroidism.

This clonotype has just a few counts. V usage is TRBV4-1 and J usage is TRBJ1-4; 7 bases are a match to TRBD1. V lost 1 base, J lost 7 bases, and 6 bases stayed unmatched. The CDR3 is made up of 15 amino acids. Germline values: CDR1 MGHRA, CDR2 YSYEKL. The CDR3 nucleotides are TGCGCCAGCAGCCAAGGGAGCCACAGGGGTGAAAAACTGTTTTTT. Translated: CASSQGSHRGEKLFF.

This clonotype appeared a few times. The V call is TRBV19, the J call TRBJ2-3; D is unclear. Trimming removed 3 bases from V and 0 bases from J, with 10 bases in between. The CDR3 spans 15 residues. Per germline, CDR1 LNHDA and CDR2 SQIVND (reference sequence). CDR3 in amino acids: CASSITTTSTDTQYF. For the CDR3, the DNA is TGTGCCAGTAGTATTACCACAACAAGCACAGATACGCAGTATTTT. Full variable domain (remainder filled in from reference TRBV19 and TRBJ2-3): DGGITQSPKYLFRKEGQNVTLSCEQNLNHDAMYWYRQDPGQGLRLIYYSQIVNDFQKGDIAEGYSVSREKKESFPLTVTSAQKNPTAFYLCASSITTTSTDTQYFGPGTRLTVL.

The chain has TRBV10-3 and TRBJ2-1; D is perhaps TRBD2 (5 bases). The V end lost 9 bases, the J end lost 7 bases, and 13 bases lay between the germline ends. In germline, CDR1 is ENHRY, CDR2 SYGVKD. The CDR3 is 12 amino acids. As DNA, the CDR3 is TGTGCCATTTACGACGGGAAGAATGAGCAGTTCTTC. Its protein product is CAIYDGKNEQFF.

The chain recombines TRBV29-1 with TRBJ2-1; maybe TRBD1 (6 bases). This CDR3 is built from 14 residues. The V gene lost 6 bases and the J gene lost 4 bases, with 16 bases spanning the gap. Looked up from germline, CDR1 is SQVTM and CDR2 is ANQGSEA. The CDR3 nucleotides are TGCAGCGTCGGCCTCGGGACAAGGTACAATGAGCAGTTCTTC. Translating gives CSVGLGTRYNEQFF.

This clonotype was seen at least ten times. The V call is TRBV30, the J call TRBJ2-5, with no clear D. V lost 5 bases and J 6 bases, leaving 7 bases between the germline ends. Germline V CDR1 and CDR2: GTSNPN, SVGIG (reference sequence). This CDR3 region has 10 residues. The CDR3 loop reads CAWSLKTQYF. The CDR3 nucleotides read TGTGCCTGGTCATTGAAGACCCAGTACTTC.

This clonotype has at least ten counts. The rearrangement joins TRBV27 to TRBJ2-7; 7 positions match TRBD1. The CDR3 runs 15 residues. Trimming removed 8 bases from V and 5 bases from J; junction bases left unmatched: 15. Germline CDR1 reads MNHEY; CDR2 reads SMNVEV (reference sequence). The CDR3 protein is CASAVTTGPFNEQYF. CDR3 sequence (DNA): TGTGCCAGCGCAGTGACGACAGGGCCCTTCAACGAGCAGTACTTC.

The rearrangement joins TRBV18 to TRBJ2-1; 8 bases align to TRBD1. CDR3 length: 14 amino acids. Germline V gene data show CDR1 as KGHSH and CDR2 as LQKENI. The junction had 3 bases not matched to a gene; V was cut back by 4 bases and J by 4 bases. CDR3 nucleotide sequence: TGTGCCAGCTCACGTAGGACAGGGTACAATGAGCAGTTCTTC. This sequence encodes CASSRRTGYNEQFF.

As DNA, the CDR3 is TGTGCCAGCAGCGTAGCGGGAGTATTGGAGACCCAGTACTTC. Translation: CASSVAGVLETQYF. V and J are TRBV13 and TRBJ2-5; TRBD2 aligns across 9 bases. CDR1 is PRHDT, CDR2 FYEKMQ, per germline (reference sequence). Losses at the gene ends were 5 bases for V and 5 bases for J; bases not matched to a gene: 6. This CDR3 has 14 residues.

There are a few counts of this clonotype. This chain connects TRBV12-3 or TRBV12-4 to TRBJ1-2, with D unclear. V lost 6 bases and J lost 14, with 16 bases in between. The length of the CDR3 is 11 residues. This CDR3 reads CASRFEASLTF. The CDR3 DNA follows: TGTGCCAGCAGATTTGAAGCTTCTTTGACCTTC.

The gene calls are TRBV20-1 and TRBJ2-4; possibly TRBD2 for D (6 bases). CDR3 length: 13 residues. Deletions cut 0 bases from V and 8 bases from J, with 11 bases between. The germline V gene encodes CDR1 DFQATT and CDR2 SNEGSKA (reference sequence). The chain's CDR3 is CSARDGGVDIQYF. The CDR3 DNA reads as TGCAGTGCTAGAGACGGAGGGGTTGACATTCAGTACTTC.